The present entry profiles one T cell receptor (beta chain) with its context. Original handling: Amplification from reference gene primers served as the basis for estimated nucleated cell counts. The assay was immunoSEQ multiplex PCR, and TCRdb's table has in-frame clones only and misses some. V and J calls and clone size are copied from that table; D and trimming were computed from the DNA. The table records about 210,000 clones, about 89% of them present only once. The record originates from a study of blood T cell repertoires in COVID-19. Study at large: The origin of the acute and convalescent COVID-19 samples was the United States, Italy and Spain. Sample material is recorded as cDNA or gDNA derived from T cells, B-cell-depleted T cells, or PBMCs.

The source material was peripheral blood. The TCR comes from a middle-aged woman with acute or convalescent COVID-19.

The DNA of the CDR3 is TGTGCCAGCAGCTTAGTATCCAACTATGGCTACACCTTC. Translated, it gives CASSLVSNYGYTF. The rearrangement joins TRBV7-8 to TRBJ1-2; D is uncertain. From germline, CDR1 is SGHVS and CDR2 FQNEAQ. The CDR3 totals 13 residues. V lost 1 base and J 2 bases, leaving 5 bases between the germline ends.